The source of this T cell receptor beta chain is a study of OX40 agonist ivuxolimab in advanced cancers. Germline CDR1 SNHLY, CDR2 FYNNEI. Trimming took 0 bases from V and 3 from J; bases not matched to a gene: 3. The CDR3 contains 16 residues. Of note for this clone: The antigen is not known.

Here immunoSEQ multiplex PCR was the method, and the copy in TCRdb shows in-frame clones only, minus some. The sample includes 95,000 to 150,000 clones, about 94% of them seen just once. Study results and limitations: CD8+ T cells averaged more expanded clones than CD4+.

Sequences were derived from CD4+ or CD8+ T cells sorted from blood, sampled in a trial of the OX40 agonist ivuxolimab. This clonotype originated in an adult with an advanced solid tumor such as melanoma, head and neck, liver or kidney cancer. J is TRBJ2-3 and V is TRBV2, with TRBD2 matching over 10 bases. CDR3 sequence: CASSEASGGWTDTQYF. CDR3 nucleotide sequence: TGTGCCAGCAGTGAAGCTAGCGGGGGGTGGACAGATACGCAGTATTTT.